Listed below are T cell receptor beta chains from one sample, sequenced in a study of T-cell memory formation after mild COVID-19. TCRdb analysed the 5' RACE reads with MiXCR anew, one entry per CDR3 protein. This sample has 140,000 or so distinct CDR3 sequences, with 19% found just once. Material: PBMCs or a T cell subset sorted from them (not recorded which). These TCRs come from an adult woman who had mild COVID-19 (a few samples of this study predate the infection). Cell type and time point are not known. CDR3s include the opening cysteine and the closing phenylalanine or tryptophan. Fields, in order: J gene, V gene, clone size, D gene, CDR3 protein, CDR3 DNA. D genes are given only for firm matches. The listing skips clone size in some rows; elsewhere it reads once, few, many or a size class.

TRBJ1-5	TRBV7-3	few	NA	CASSLLGASNQPQHF	TGTGCCAGCAGCTTATTGGGGGCGAGCAATCAGCCCCAGCATTTT
TRBJ2-1	TRBV7-8	few	TRBD2	CASSFWTSGSNEQFF	TGTGCCAGCAGCTTTTGGACTAGCGGGAGTAATGAGCAGTTCTTC
TRBJ2-5	TRBV7-2	many	NA	CASSQGYQETQYF	TGTGCCAGCAGTCAGGGGTACCAAGAGACCCAGTACTTC
TRBJ2-7	TRBV15	NA	TRBD1	CATSRAGQGPYEQYF	TGTGCCACCAGCAGAGCGGGACAGGGGCCCTACGAGCAGTACTTC
TRBJ2-7	TRBV5-1	NA	TRBD2	CASSRGAKAGTYEQYF	TGCGCCAGCAGCCGAGGGGCGAAAGCGGGAACCTACGAGCAGTACTTC
TRBJ1-1	TRBV12-3/TRBV12-4	few	TRBD1	CASGAGGQWNTEAFF	TGTGCCAGTGGGGCCGGGGGACAGTGGAACACTGAAGCTTTCTTT
TRBJ2-1	TRBV6-2/TRBV6-3	many	TRBD2	CASRLAGTAYNEQFF	TGTGCCAGCAGATTAGCGGGGACGGCCTACAATGAGCAGTTCTTC
TRBJ2-5	TRBV20-1	NA	NA	CSALNAETQYF	TGCAGTGCCTTAAACGCCGAGACCCAGTACTTC
TRBJ2-1	TRBV25-1	few	NA	CASGRVYNEQFF	TGTGCCAGCGGTAGGGTGTACAATGAGCAGTTCTTC
TRBJ2-2	TRBV6-1	NA	NA	CASSDAGNTGELFF	TGTGCCAGCTCAGACGCGGGAAACACCGGGGAGCTGTTTTTT
TRBJ2-7	TRBV6-2/TRBV6-3	NA	NA	CASSYSSYEQYF	TGTGCCAGCAGTTACTCATCCTACGAGCAGTACTTC
TRBJ1-1	TRBV12-3/TRBV12-4	few	NA	CASSPRANTEAFF	TGTGCCAGCAGTCCCCGGGCAAACACTGAAGCTTTCTTT
TRBJ2-7	TRBV3-1	few	NA	CASSQGDSHYEQYF	TGTGCCAGCAGCCAAGGGGACTCCCACTACGAGCAGTACTTC
TRBJ1-1	TRBV7-8	NA	NA	CASSFRENLNTEAFF	TGTGCCAGCAGCTTCCGGGAGAACCTTAACACTGAAGCTTTCTTT
TRBJ2-3	TRBV20-1	few	TRBD2	CSAGTSGSTDTQYF	TGCAGTGCCGGGACTAGCGGGAGCACAGATACGCAGTATTTT
TRBJ1-1	TRBV6-5	NA	TRBD1	CASSPWDRRGGAFF	TGTGCCAGCAGCCCCTGGGACAGGCGGGGTGGAGCTTTCTTT
TRBJ1-1	TRBV12-3/TRBV12-4	NA	NA	CASSSAYYRTEAFF	TGTGCCAGCAGTTCGGCGTATTATCGAACTGAAGCTTTCTTT
TRBJ1-6	TRBV11-1	few	TRBD1	CASSLRQGANSPLHF	TGTGCCAGCAGCCTCAGACAGGGGGCAAATTCACCCCTCCACTTT
TRBJ2-1	TRBV24-1	NA	NA	CATSVGARYNEQFF	TGTGCCACCAGTGTCGGGGCCAGATACAATGAGCAGTTCTTC
TRBJ1-6	TRBV5-4	few	NA	CASSLNGGEYNSPLHF	TGTGCCAGCAGCTTGAATGGCGGCGAGTATAATTCACCCCTCCACTTT
TRBJ2-2	TRBV7-2	few	TRBD2	CASSRERGNTGELFF	TGTGCCAGCAGCCGGGAGCGGGGGAACACCGGGGAGCTGTTTTTT
TRBJ1-3	TRBV25-1	few	NA	CASSAFLGGGNTIYF	TGTGCCAGCAGTGCGTTCCTAGGGGGTGGAAACACCATATATTTT
TRBJ1-5	TRBV20-1	NA	NA	CSARLSGRVDQPQHF	TGCAGTGCTAGATTATCGGGACGGGTTGATCAGCCCCAGCATTTT
TRBJ2-3	TRBV5-6	NA	TRBD2	CASSWRGGGGTDTQYF	TGTGCCAGCAGCTGGAGAGGTGGGGGGGGCACAGATACGCAGTATTTT
TRBJ2-5	TRBV20-1	many	NA	CSASGQETQYF	TGCAGTGCTAGCGGCCAAGAGACCCAGTACTTC
TRBJ2-1	TRBV6-2/TRBV6-3	few	TRBD2	CASSYLLAASSYNEQFF	TGTGCCAGCAGTTACCTGCTAGCGGCTAGCTCCTACAATGAGCAGTTCTTC
TRBJ2-7	TRBV10-3	many	TRBD1	CAIQGAADYEQYF	TGTGCCATCCAGGGGGCTGCTGACTACGAGCAGTACTTC